Each of the 6 T cell receptor beta chains below was sequenced from the same sample in a study of T-cell reconstitution after alpha-beta-depleted transplantation in children. During its preparation, the TCRbeta library received unique molecular identifiers. MiXCR, run by TCRdb on the PCR reads, gives a single entry per CDR3 protein. Counted here are 90,000 to 130,000 distinct CDR3 sequences, around a tenth occurring once; the ten biggest clones make up around 35%. The sequencing used PBMCs, collected before TCRalphabeta/CD19-depleted stem cell transplant. These receptors were taken from a boy between 2 and 15 years old with acute lymphoblastic leukemia, due to receive a stem cell transplant.

The rearrangement uses TRBV7-3 and TRBJ2-7; a weak D match, TRBD2 (5 bases). V shed 0 bases and J shed 7 bases, with 10 bases lying between them. CDR1 is SGHTA, CDR2 FQGTGA, per germline. The CDR3 sequence is 13 residues long. The CDR3 here is CASSLTREGEQYF. Written as DNA, the CDR3 is TGTGCCAGCAGCTTAACACGGGAAGGGGAGCAGTACTTC.

The chain combines TRBV7-2 with TRBJ2-7, with D possibly being TRBD2 (5 bases). From germline, CDR1 is SGHTA and CDR2 FQGNSA. CDR3 length: 13 amino acids. The V end lost 1 base, the J end lost 3 bases, and 7 bases lay between the germline ends. CDR3 sequence reads: CASSLVSGYEQYF. Here the CDR3 DNA reads TGTGCCAGCAGCTTAGTGAGCGGCTACGAGCAGTACTTC.

This clonotype has a count of ten or more. The V call is TRBV20-1, the J call TRBJ2-3; TRBD1 agrees at 9 bases. Trimming cost V 0 bases and J 0 bases; bases outside gene matches: 10. CDR3 length: 18 residues. The germline V gene encodes CDR1 DFQATT and CDR2 SNEGSKA (reference sequence). For the CDR3, the DNA is TGCAGTGCTAGAGACCACAGGGGGCGCTTTGGAAGCACAGATACGCAGTATTTT. Translated, it gives CSARDHRGRFGSTDTQYF.

There are many counts of this clonotype. J is TRBJ2-3 and V is TRBV12-3 or TRBV12-4; 9 bases line up with TRBD1. The CDR3 loop spans 14 amino acids. V lost 5 bases and J lost 4; bases outside the gene matches: 4. This CDR3 is CASSGQGSSDTQYF. CDR3 DNA sequence: TGTGCCAGCAGTGGACAGGGGTCGTCAGATACGCAGTATTTT.

The chain links TRBV25-1 to TRBJ2-1; D possibly uses TRBD1 or TRBD2 (5 bases each). The germline V and J ends were trimmed by 5 bases and 7 bases, with 12 bases remaining between them. The CDR3 consists of 13 residues. CDR1 and CDR2 (germline): MGHDK, SYGVNS. The CDR3 loop is CASSMGRVNEQFF. DNA for the CDR3: TGTGCCAGCAGTATGGGACGGGTAAATGAGCAGTTCTTC. The full variable domain, its missing parts supplied by reference TRBV25-1 and TRBJ2-1, is EADIYQTPRYLVIGTGKKITLECSQTMGHDKMYWYQQDPGMELHLIHYSYGVNSTEKGDLSSESTVSRIRTEHFPLTLESARPSHTSQYLCASSMGRVNEQFFGPGTRLTVL.

J is TRBJ2-1 and V is TRBV20-1; D is undetermined. The V end was cut by 2 bases, the J end by 8 bases, with 10 bases between. There are 12 residues in the CDR3. Germline V gene sequence: CDR1 DFQATT, CDR2 SNEGSKA (reference sequence). CDR3 protein: CSARRPKHEQFF. The CDR3 DNA follows: TGCAGTGCTAGACGTCCAAAACATGAGCAGTTCTTC.